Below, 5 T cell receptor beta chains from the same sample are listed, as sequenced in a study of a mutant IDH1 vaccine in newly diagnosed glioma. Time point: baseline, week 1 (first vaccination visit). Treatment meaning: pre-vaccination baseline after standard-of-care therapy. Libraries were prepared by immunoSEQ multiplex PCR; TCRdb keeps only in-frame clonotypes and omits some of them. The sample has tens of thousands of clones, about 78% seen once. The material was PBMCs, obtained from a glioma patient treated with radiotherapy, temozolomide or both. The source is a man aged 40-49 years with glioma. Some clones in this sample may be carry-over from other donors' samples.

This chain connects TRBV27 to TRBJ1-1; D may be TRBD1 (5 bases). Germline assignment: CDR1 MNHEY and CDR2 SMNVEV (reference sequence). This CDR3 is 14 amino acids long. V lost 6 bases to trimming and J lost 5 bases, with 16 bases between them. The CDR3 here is CASSFSRGGTEAFF. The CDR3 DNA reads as TGTGCCAGCAGCTTTTCAAGGGGAGGAACTGAAGCTTTCTTT.

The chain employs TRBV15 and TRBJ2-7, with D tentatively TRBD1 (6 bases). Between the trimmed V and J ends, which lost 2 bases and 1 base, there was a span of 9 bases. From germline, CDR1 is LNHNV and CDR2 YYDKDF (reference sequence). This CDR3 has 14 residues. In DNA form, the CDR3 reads TGTGCCACCAGCAGAACAGGGTTGTCCTACGAGCAGTACTTC. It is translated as CATSRTGLSYEQYF.

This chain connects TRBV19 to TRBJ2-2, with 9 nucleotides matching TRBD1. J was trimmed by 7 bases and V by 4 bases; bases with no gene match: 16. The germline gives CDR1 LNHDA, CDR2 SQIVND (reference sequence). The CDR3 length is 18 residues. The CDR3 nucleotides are TGTGCCAGTAGTACCACGCCCTCGACAGGGGGTCGGATCGGGGAGCTGTTTTTT. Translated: CASSTTPSTGGRIGELFF. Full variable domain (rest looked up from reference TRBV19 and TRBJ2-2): DGGITQSPKYLFRKEGQNVTLSCEQNLNHDAMYWYRQDPGQGLRLIYYSQIVNDFQKGDIAEGYSVSREKKESFPLTVTSAQKNPTAFYLCASSTTPSTGGRIGELFFGEGSRLTVL.

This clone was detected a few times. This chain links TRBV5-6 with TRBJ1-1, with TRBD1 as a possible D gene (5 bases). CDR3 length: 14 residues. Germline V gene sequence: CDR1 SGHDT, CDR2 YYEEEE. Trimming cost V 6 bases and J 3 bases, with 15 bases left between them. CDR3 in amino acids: CASTRGGADTEAFF. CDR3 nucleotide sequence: TGTGCCAGCACCCGGGGAGGGGCAGACACTGAAGCTTTCTTT.

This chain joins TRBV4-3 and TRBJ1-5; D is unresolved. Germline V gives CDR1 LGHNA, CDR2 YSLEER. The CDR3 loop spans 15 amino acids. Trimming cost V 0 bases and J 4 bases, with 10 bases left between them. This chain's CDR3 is CASSQDGLRNQPQHF. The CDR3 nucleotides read TGCGCCAGCAGCCAAGACGGATTACGGAATCAGCCCCAGCATTTT.